This T cell receptor beta chain is drawn from a study of regulatory T cells in long-lasting Graves disease (dated by TCRdb to about 2021). General notes on the study: Patients with newly diagnosed Graves' disease had been on antithyroid drugs for under 3 months. TCR sequencing covered 13 persistent and 20 or so newly diagnosed Graves' disease patients, some 35 samples in total. Peripheral blood TCR sequencing and RNA sequencing compared persistent Graves' disease patients with newly diagnosed Graves' disease patients. The study was registered as a clinical trial and conducted in China. Overall study results and their limits: Lower TCR Shannon entropy and fewer highly expanded clones were observed in persistent Graves' disease patients than in newly diagnosed patients, which suggested clonal expansion. The authors noted that the small sample size was a limitation that may lower accuracy. Persistent disease showed preferential use of TRBV28, TRBJ1-2 and TRBJ2-5, whereas newly diagnosed disease favored TRBV20-1 and TRBJ2-1. Only peripheral blood was studied, because thyroid tissue, the primary lesion, was inaccessible. Sequencing and analysis were limited to the TCR beta chain. Persistent patients shared more public clonotypes among themselves (more than 2,500) than newly diagnosed patients did (approximately 970).

This clonotype showed up just a few times. Its specific antigen is unknown. The sample holds no much larger clone one base away, and base qualities are not on file. From the cysteine up to the phenylalanine, the CDR3 has a length of 14 residues. Only the CDR3 DNA stays, 42 bases, in frame from base 1. V and J are trimmed by 7 bases and 4 bases, and the gene matches miss 2 bases of the junction. Looking up the germline V gene yields CDR1 SNHLY and CDR2 FYNNEI. The sample's time point label, in plain terms: newly diagnosed GD, antithyroid drugs for less than 3 months. For both TCR sequencing and RNA sequencing, RNA was extracted from PBMCs using TRIzol. The diagnosis of Graves' disease was made according to American Thyroid Association guidelines. Recruitment of patients was carried out at an endocrinology department in Xi'an, China. From each patient, around 9 milliliters of peripheral blood was collected into an EDTA anticoagulant tube. Ficoll Paque Plus density gradient separation was used to isolate PBMCs, and no further T cell sorting was done. An Agilent 2100 Bioanalyzer and agarose gel were used to check RNA quality, and a NanoDrop 2000 was used to measure RNA concentration.

Preparation of the library involved multiplex PCR. The listed sequencing device is Illumina HiSeq 4000. To build TCR beta libraries, CDR3 regions were amplified by Arm-PCR using iRepertoire HTBI primers. PCR products were gel purified before sequencing. Processing in the source paper ran as follows. Gene usage analysis of CDR3 amino acid clonotypes relied on the approximately 60 TRBV and around 13 TRBJ segments identified across samples. Filtered high-quality paired reads were merged into contigs using COPE and FqMerger. BLAST was used to align contigs to IMGT TRBV, TRBD and TRBJ reference genes, with CDR3 defined following IMGT. Any clonotype with a frequency above 0.1% was counted as a highly expanded clone. Repertoire diversity was measured by Shannon entropy, and V-J evenness by the Gini coefficient. Clonotypes shared by more than one individual were considered public. TCRdb reran the public reads through fastp at Q25 and MiXCR, keeping productive beta chains. Rows merge per CDR3 protein into single entries with the most common DNA and genes. TCRdb's processing, not the authors' own work, is the source of the V and J calls. Counted in this sample were more than 400,000 distinct CDR3 sequences; around 17% of them appeared once. In total, the top ten clones hold about 10% of the sample.

The data were also submitted as part of a second study, on T cells in Graves' hyperthyroidism and ophthalmopathy. The second study's paper adds: Stable Graves' hyperthyroidism was defined as the absence of progression to ophthalmopathy over 18 months of follow-up. Hyperthyroidism patients were aged 18 to 65 years and newly diagnosed, with disease duration of less than 2 months. Exclusion was applied to patients with uncontrolled infections, other autoimmune diseases, pregnancy or lactation. Diagnoses were based on clinical symptoms, serum thyroxine and TRAb, thyroid ultrasound and orbital computed tomography. The TCR CDR3 was subjected to a first round of RT-PCR using the HTBI primer set and the Qiagen OneStep RT-PCR kit. Most expanded thyroid clonotypes (frequency above 0.001) were also detected in blood, a finding suggesting that blood repertoires may reflect thyroid immune responses. In cross-validation, a model built on a 13 V-J signature told ophthalmopathy apart from stable hyperthyroidism with about 90% sensitivity and approximately 81% specificity, and in testing the same model reached 80%/75%. During validation, the model predicted progression to ophthalmopathy a median of about 6.5 months ahead of onset, with around 71% sensitivity and 72.22% specificity. A discovery cohort of about a hundred patients, about 44 with Graves' ophthalmopathy and about 60 with stable Graves' hyperthyroidism, was used to find distinguishing TCR V-J signatures. An independent validation cohort of about 19 hyperthyroidism patients and 17 patients who later progressed to ophthalmopathy tested prospective prediction of ophthalmopathy. The 100 or so discovery patients were randomly split 7:3 into training and test sets. Thyroid tissue and blood T-cell repertoires from about 6 Graves' hyperthyroidism patients were also compared in the study. Once sampling was done, hyperthyroidism patients were given methimazole at a starting dose of 30 mg daily, whereas ophthalmopathy patients were given high-dose intravenous methylprednisolone. Libraries were constructed in a second round of multiplex PCR, after which size selection and purification were carried out. Paired-end sequencing of the libraries was performed with 100 bp reads on an Illumina HiSeq2000. SOAPnuke was used to process the raw data, with reads discarded if the reads contained adapters or uncalled bases, had a mean Phred below 15, or lacked an exact constant-primer or identifier match. High-quality paired reads were merged with COPE v1.2.5, and unique nucleotide sequences were defined as clonotypes. Clonotypes were aligned to IMGT TRBV, TRBD and TRBJ reference segments using MiTCR v1.1. The analysis included only V-J combinations with a frequency above 0.0001, which together covered approximately 99% of the repertoires. The TCS score was defined as F50 (clonal expansion) divided by E x V (chaos), with BLOSUM62-based TCRdist calculated between CDR3 peptides within each V-J. Welch's t-statistics and random forest reduced roughly 500 V-J features to roughly 13, which were used in a naive Bayes classifier (R e1071). Sample size was not statistically predetermined, and blinding of investigators to group allocation was not performed. According to the paper, TCR Vbeta CDR3 sequencing was carried out on more than 120 peripheral blood samples, which came from more than 40 ophthalmopathy, 80 or so hyperthyroidism and approximately 17 progressor patients.

The V and J genes are TRBV2 and TRBJ1-6; 9 junctional bases match TRBD1. This clonotype was sampled from a woman aged 30 to 39 with Graves disease. Donor details come from another sample of the same person, matched by shared clones. The specimen comprised peripheral blood mononuclear cells (PBMCs), sampled at new diagnosis, from a patient treated with antithyroid drugs. The CDR3 amino acid sequence is: CASTGQGYNSPLHF. The sequence in DNA is TGTGCCAGCACGGGACAGGGATATAATTCACCCCTCCACTTT. The CDR3, completed at both ends by the reference TRBV2 and TRBJ1-6 genes, gives the full variable domain EPEVTQTPSHQVTQMGQEVILRCVPISNHLYFYWYRQILGQKVEFLVSFYNNEISEKSEIFDDQFSVERPDGSNFTLKIRSTKLEDSAMYFCASTGQGYNSPLHFGNGTRLTVT.